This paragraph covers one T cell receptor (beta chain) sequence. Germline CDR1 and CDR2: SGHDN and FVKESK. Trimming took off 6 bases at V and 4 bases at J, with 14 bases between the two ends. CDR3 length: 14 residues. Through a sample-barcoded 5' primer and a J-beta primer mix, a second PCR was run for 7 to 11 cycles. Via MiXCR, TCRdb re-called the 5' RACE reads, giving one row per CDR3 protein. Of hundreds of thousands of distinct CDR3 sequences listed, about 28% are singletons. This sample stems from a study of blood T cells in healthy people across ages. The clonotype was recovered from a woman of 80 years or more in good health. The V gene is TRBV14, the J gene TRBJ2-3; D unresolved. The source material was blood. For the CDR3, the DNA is TGTGCCAGCAGTCCCTTAGCCCGGCCAGATACGCAGTATTTT. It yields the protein CASSPLARPDTQYF.